This T cell receptor beta chain is drawn from a study of T cell responses to AZD1222 COVID-19 vaccine. V lost 2 bases to trimming and J lost 0 bases, with 20 bases between them. Germline V gives CDR1 GTSNPN, CDR2 SVGIG (reference sequence). The CDR3 is 18 residues long. The assay was immunoSEQ multiplex PCR, and TCRdb's table has in-frame clones only and misses some. Of over 90,000 clones listed, 90% are singletons. The TCR was taken from an adult in good health. This chain joins TRBV30 and TRBJ2-4; possible D gene TRBD2, 6 bases. Sequences were derived from peripheral blood, sampled on day 0 of AZD1222 vaccination. The CDR3 region is CAWSSGGQALLAKNIQYF. For the CDR3, the DNA is TGTGCCTGGAGTTCAGGAGGGCAGGCCCTTCTAGCCAAAAACATTCAGTACTTC.